The 9 T cell receptor beta chains below come from one sample, sequenced in a study of blood T cells in healthy people across ages. The use of a sample-barcoded 5' primer and a J-beta primer mix characterized a second PCR of about 7 to 12 cycles. TCRdb re-called the 5' RACE reads with MiXCR, one entry per CDR3 protein. The table lists more than 900,000 distinct CDR3 sequences, 25% to 35% of them singletons, with roughly a tenth in the top ten. This sample also appeared in a second study, on T cells of mothers and their children.

Sequencing used blood. The receptors come from a woman between 40 and 50 years old in good health.

A remark on this clonotype: An end of the junction does not agree with germline; a read error may underlie this. V gene TRBV5-4 combines with J gene TRBJ1-2, with D tentatively TRBD1 (6 bases). Looked up from germline, CDR1 is SGHNT and CDR2 is YYREEE (reference sequence). The CDR3 runs 12 residues. The CDR3 region has the DNA TGTGCCAGCAGCTTGGTGACAGGCCTTGAGCAGTTC. It translates to CASSLVTGLEQF.

This sequence joins TRBV28 and TRBJ2-5, with 7 bases aligning to TRBD2. The CDR3 length is 15 residues. The germline CDR1 and CDR2 sequences are MDHEN and SYDVKM. V shed 7 bases, J shed 5 bases, and the junction held 13 bases outside the gene matches. The CDR3 sequence is CASISPGEGRETQYF. The CDR3 DNA sequence: TGTGCCAGCATAAGCCCGGGGGAGGGTAGGGAGACCCAGTACTTC.

The chain is built from TRBV20-1 and TRBJ2-4; D could derive from TRBD1 or TRBD2 (5 bases each). There are 13 residues in the CDR3. Germline V lookup: CDR1 DFQATT, CDR2 SNEGSKA (reference sequence). V lost 7 bases to trimming and J lost 13 bases, with 23 bases between them. CDR3 in DNA: TGCAGTGGGGACCCATCCCCCGGGCGTGAGCAGTACTTC. The encoded protein is CSGDPSPGREQYF.

The rearrangement links TRBV28 to TRBJ2-1; 9 nucleotides match TRBD2. Germline CDR1 is MDHEN and CDR2 is SYDVKM. The CDR3 is 15 residues long. After removal of 6 bases from V and 5 bases from J, the junction contained 8 bases not matched to a gene. The CDR3 sequence: CASSSPAGGHNEQFF. The DNA for the CDR3 is TGTGCCAGCAGCTCCCCAGCGGGGGGACACAATGAGCAGTTCTTC.

The V call is TRBV5-1, the J call TRBJ2-1; the match to TRBD1 covers 7 bases. Trimming removed 4 bases from V and 7 bases from J; junction bases left unmatched: 14. The CDR3 length is 16 residues. Germline CDR1 reads SGHRS; CDR2 reads YFSETQ. CDR3 in DNA: TGCGCCAGCAGCAGGGAGCGACAGGGAGTTAGAAATGAGCAGTTCTTC. Translated, it gives CASSRERQGVRNEQFF. Filled out from reference TRBV5-1 and TRBJ2-1, the complete variable domain reads KAGVTQTPRYLIKTRGQQVTLSCSPISGHRSVSWYQQTPGQGLQFLFEYFSETQRNKGNFPGRFSGRQFSNSRSEMNVSTLELGDSALYLCASSRERQGVRNEQFFGPGTRLTVL.

This clonotype was detected a few times. J is TRBJ1-2 and V is TRBV30, with 7 nucleotides matching TRBD1. V lost 5 bases to trimming and J lost 8 bases; unmatched junction nucleotides: 8. This CDR3 spans 12 amino acids. The V gene's germline CDR1 is GTSNPN and CDR2 SVGIG (reference sequence). CDR3 region: CAWVQTGYGYTF. CDR3 DNA sequence: TGTGCCTGGGTTCAGACAGGGTACGGCTACACCTTC.

Many counts were recorded for this clonotype. The V call is TRBV5-1, the J call TRBJ2-7, with D tentatively TRBD2 (5 bases). The CDR3 sequence is 14 residues long. The germline V gene encodes CDR1 SGHRS and CDR2 YFSETQ. V lost 2 bases and J lost 2, with 11 bases in between. As DNA, the CDR3 is TGCGCCAGCAGCTTAGAGGGTCCCCCCTACGAGCAGTACTTC. Protein product: CASSLEGPPYEQYF.

The chain recombines TRBV7-9 with TRBJ2-2; D is perhaps TRBD1 (5 bases). V lost 8 bases and J lost 0, with 16 bases in between. Germline assignment: CDR1 SEHNR and CDR2 FQNEAQ (reference sequence). This CDR3 spans 16 amino acids. The CDR3 sequence is CASGHGNRPNTGELFF. CDR3 DNA: TGTGCCAGCGGGCATGGGAACAGGCCGAACACCGGGGAGCTGTTTTTT.

The V call is TRBV6-6, the J call TRBJ1-5; 7 nucleotides align to TRBD1. The CDR3 is made up of 17 amino acids. V was clipped by 0 bases and J by 0 bases; unmatched bases: 5. Germline V gene lookup returns CDR1 MNHNY and CDR2 SVGAGI (reference sequence). CDR3 sequence: CASSYSLTGYSNQPQHF. The CDR3 nucleotides are TGTGCCAGCAGTTACTCCCTGACAGGGTATAGCAATCAGCCCCAGCATTTT.